Included here is one TCR beta chain sequence, with context. What it binds is unknown. This specimen comes from a study of cytomegalovirus exposure and HLA in healthy donors. Nominally healthy donors provided the samples, though records likely missed some immune exposures. PCR employed 60 Vbeta and 13 Jbeta primers. Data came from immunoSEQ multiplex PCR; TCRdb stores just in-frame clones and leaves some out. The sample has under 200,000 clones, approximately 85% seen once; the top ten hold around a tenth. Overall study findings and caveats: Previously analyzed data showed that most TCR beta V segments were productive at a frequency of about 87% or about 30%. The Asian-associated ancestry cluster reportedly had fewer N-insertions than the approximately 630-donor mean in a later analysis. It is likely that the observed cluster of highly shared sequence variants was a sequencing artifact.

Germline values: CDR1 ENHRY, CDR2 SYGVKD. The CDR3 is made up of 14 amino acids. V dropped 7 bases and J dropped 6; count of bases not matched to a gene: 6. The clonotype comes from a man in his late teens or twenties in good health and CMV-seropositive. Material: PBMCs. This sequence joins TRBV10-3 and TRBJ2-3; 11 bases map to TRBD2. This CDR3 is CAINIAGGPDTQYF. The CDR3 region has the DNA TGTGCCATCAACATAGCGGGGGGGCCTGATACGCAGTATTTT.